This T cell receptor beta chain was observed in a study of blood T cell repertoires in COVID-19. As for the study in general: Donors in the United States, Italy and Spain gave samples during acute or convalescent COVID-19. From T cells, B-cell-depleted T cells, or PBMCs came the material, which was cDNA or gDNA.

Clones were read by immunoSEQ multiplex PCR, and TCRdb kept only the in-frame ones, dropping some. The data show fewer than 350,000 clones, 90% seen once. This CDR3 is 16 amino acids long. Per the germline V gene, CDR1 is SGHNT and CDR2 is YENEEA. Trimming took 0 bases from V and 9 from J; bases not matched to a gene: 6. Clinical histories supplied by participants themselves formed the basis of cohort assignment. The V and J genes are TRBV11-3 and TRBJ2-1, with 12 positions matching TRBD2. The sequencing sample was made of PBMCs or T cells enriched from blood (not recorded which). This receptor was taken from a woman between 18 and 30 years old with acute COVID-19. The CDR3 spells CASSLDFLAGGGEQFF. CDR3 sequence (DNA): TGTGCCAGCAGCTTAGATTTCCTAGCGGGAGGGGGTGAGCAGTTCTTC.